This entry features one T cell receptor (beta chain) sequence. What it binds is not known. The CDR3 contains 15 residues. J was trimmed by 5 bases and V by 6 bases; bases with no gene match: 8. Germline V gene lookup returns CDR1 KGHSH and CDR2 LQKENI. The sample belongs to a study of cytomegalovirus exposure and HLA in healthy donors. About the research overall: T cells numbering about 179 million yielded 95 million to 140 million unique TCR beta sequences in an earlier analysis.

PCR was performed using 60 Vbeta and 13 Jbeta primers. Libraries were prepared by immunoSEQ multiplex PCR; TCRdb keeps only in-frame clonotypes and omits some of them. The sample gives over 110,000 clones, approximately 80% of which show up once; around 1.2% is in the top ten. Findings and limits, study-wide: As a later analysis revealed, the rate of TCR association differed by HLA locus, with DRB1 most and HLA-C fewest. Under in vitro conditions, a few CMV-associated chains were confirmed as specific for CMV antigens.

The sample consisted of PBMCs. The sequence was collected from a male donor in good health and CMV-seropositive. The chain links TRBV18 to TRBJ2-7, with 12 bases that match TRBD1. In nucleotides, the CDR3 is TGTGCCAGCTCTCAAAACCGGGACAGGGGGCACGAGCAGTACTTC. Translation: CASSQNRDRGHEQYF.